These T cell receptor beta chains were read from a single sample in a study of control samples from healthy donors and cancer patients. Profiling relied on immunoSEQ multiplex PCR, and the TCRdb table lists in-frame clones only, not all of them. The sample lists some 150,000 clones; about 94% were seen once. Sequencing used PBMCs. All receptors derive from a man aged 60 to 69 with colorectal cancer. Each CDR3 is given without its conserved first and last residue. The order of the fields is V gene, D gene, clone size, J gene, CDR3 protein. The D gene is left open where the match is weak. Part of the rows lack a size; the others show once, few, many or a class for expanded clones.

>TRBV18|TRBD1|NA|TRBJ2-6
ASSLTGAHSGANVLT
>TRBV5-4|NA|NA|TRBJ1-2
ASSLNSNQGGYT
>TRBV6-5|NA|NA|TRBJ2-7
ASSYGGTAYEQY
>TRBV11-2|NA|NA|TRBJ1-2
ASSHPGTLYGYT
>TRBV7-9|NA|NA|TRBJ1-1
ASSLMGRNTEAF
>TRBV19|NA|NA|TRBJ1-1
ASSSQVNTEAF
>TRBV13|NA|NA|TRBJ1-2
ASSLDGLRDGYT
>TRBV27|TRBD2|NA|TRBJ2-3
ASSFPRSGGVGTDTQY
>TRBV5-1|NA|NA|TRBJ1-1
ASKITGELRQAF
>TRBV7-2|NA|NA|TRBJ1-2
ASPPTGFGEYGYT
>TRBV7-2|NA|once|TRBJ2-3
ASSFGRMDTQY
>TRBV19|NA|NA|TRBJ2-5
ATPYGKSGTQY
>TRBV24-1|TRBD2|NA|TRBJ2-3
ATSDLAGVTDTQY
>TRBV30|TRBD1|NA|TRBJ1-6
AWSQGVDSPLH
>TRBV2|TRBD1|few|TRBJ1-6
ASSEGDRYNSPLH
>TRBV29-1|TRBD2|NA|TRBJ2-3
SPRRGARTDTQY
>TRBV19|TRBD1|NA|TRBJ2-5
ASRLGQDGETQY
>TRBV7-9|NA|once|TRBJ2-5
ASSLQGGTLQETQY
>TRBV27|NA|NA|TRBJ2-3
ASSPGDSNTDTQY
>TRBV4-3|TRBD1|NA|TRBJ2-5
ASSQEGQGGETQY
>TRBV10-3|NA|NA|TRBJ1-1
AINQGQGGEAF
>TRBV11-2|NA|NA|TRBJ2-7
ASSFSTGTSYEQY
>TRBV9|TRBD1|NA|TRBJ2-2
ASSGRGQGNAGELF
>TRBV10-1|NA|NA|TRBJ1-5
ASSEGRDQPQH
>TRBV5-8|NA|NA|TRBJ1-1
ASSWVGNTEAF
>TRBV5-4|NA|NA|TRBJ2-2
ASSLLASDTGELF
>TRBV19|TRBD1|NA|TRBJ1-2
ASSMDRGYYGYT
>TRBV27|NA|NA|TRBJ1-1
ASSHGQNTEAF
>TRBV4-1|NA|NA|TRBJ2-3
ASSQEGRGLEDTQY
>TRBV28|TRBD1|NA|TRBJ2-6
ASSRRQGVGANVLT
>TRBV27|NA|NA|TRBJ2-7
ASGLLEPYEQY
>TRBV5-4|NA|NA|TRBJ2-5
ASSLNQETQY
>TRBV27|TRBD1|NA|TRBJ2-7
ATQMGQGTYEQY
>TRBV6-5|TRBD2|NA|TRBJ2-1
ASRLGLAGMNEQF
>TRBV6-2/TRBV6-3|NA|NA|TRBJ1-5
ASSSRLPGNQPQH
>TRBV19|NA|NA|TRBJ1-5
ASTMGIGNQPQH
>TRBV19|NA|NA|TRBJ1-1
ASSRASDMNTEAF
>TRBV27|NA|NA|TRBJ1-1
ASSLRGMNTEAF
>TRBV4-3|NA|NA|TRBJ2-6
ASSQPAGAGANVLT
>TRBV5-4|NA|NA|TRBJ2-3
ASSLPADTQY
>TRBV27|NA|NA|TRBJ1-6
ASRTQVDNSPLH
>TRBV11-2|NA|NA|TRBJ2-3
ASSLGRWGSDTQY
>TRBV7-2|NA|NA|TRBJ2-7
ASSLGPLSYEQY
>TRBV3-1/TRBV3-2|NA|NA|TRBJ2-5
ASSTGLTGETQY
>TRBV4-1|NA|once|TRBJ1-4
ASSQEFEKLF
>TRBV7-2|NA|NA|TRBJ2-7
ASSFGPGTVSSYEQY
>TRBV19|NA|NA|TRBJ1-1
ASSIQRNTEAF
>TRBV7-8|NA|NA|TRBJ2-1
ASSSASRRYNEQF